The 24 T cell receptor beta chains below come from one sample, sequenced in a study of T-cell reconstitution after alpha-beta-depleted transplantation in children. Unique molecular identifiers were used in preparing the TCRbeta library. TCRdb re-analysed the PCR reads in MiXCR, keeping a single row per CDR3 protein. Among 250,000 to 350,000 distinct CDR3 sequences listed, about 10% were seen once. The material was PBMCs from the stem cell graft donor, obtained from the stem cell graft. These receptors were taken from a human donor who donated a stem cell graft to a child with SCID.

The CDR3 DNA reads as TGTGCCAGCAGTTTTGTGGCGGGGAGAAGCACAGATACGCAGTATTTT. Translating gives CASSFVAGRSTDTQYF. The chain carries TRBV12-3 or TRBV12-4 and TRBJ2-3, with a tentative D call TRBD2 (6 bases). V gave up 3 bases and J gave up 0 bases, with 13 bases separating them. The CDR3 extends over 16 amino acids.

This clonotype was recorded at least ten times. The chain recombines TRBV20-1 with TRBJ2-7; possible D gene TRBD1, 6 bases. The CDR3 is made up of 12 amino acids. Trimming took off 3 bases at V and 2 bases at J, with 8 bases between the two ends. CDR1 DFQATT and CDR2 SNEGSKA come from the germline V gene (reference sequence). The CDR3 protein is CSASRGAYEQYF. In DNA form, the CDR3 reads TGCAGTGCTAGCAGGGGTGCCTACGAGCAGTACTTC.

There are a few counts of this clonotype. V gene TRBV5-1 combines with J gene TRBJ2-1; 11 bases fit TRBD2. CDR3 size: 16 residues. V lost 0 bases to trimming and J lost 3 bases; unmatched junction nucleotides: 2. The germline V gene encodes CDR1 SGHRS and CDR2 YFSETQ. In DNA, the CDR3 is TGCGCCAGCAGCTTGGCGCTAGCGGGGGGCTACAATGAGCAGTTCTTC. This translates into CASSLALAGGYNEQFF.

This chain links TRBV9 with TRBJ2-1; 10 positions agree with TRBD2. CDR3 length: 16 residues. CDR1 and CDR2 (germline): SGDLS, YYNGEE. The V gene end was trimmed by 3 bases and the J gene end by 9 bases; junction bases not matched to a gene: 12. CDR3 region: CASSAGAPGLAIEQFF. The CDR3 DNA follows: TGTGCCAGCAGCGCCGGGGCCCCGGGACTAGCGATTGAGCAGTTCTTC.

The CDR3 sequence is CASRFGDAGYTF. CDR3 in DNA: TGTGCCAGCAGGTTTGGGGATGCGGGCTACACCTTC. The chain has TRBV12-3 or TRBV12-4 and TRBJ1-2; D is unresolved. The CDR3 sequence is 12 residues long. The V gene lost 6 bases and the J gene lost 8 bases, with 13 bases spanning the gap.

This rearrangement joins TRBV20-1 to TRBJ1-2, with D tentatively TRBD1 (5 bases). The germline gives CDR1 DFQATT, CDR2 SNEGSKA (reference sequence). The V end was cut by 1 base, the J end by 2 bases, with 11 bases between. CDR3 size: 14 residues. This chain's CDR3 is CSARGWDSNYGYTF. In DNA form, the CDR3 reads TGCAGTGCTAGAGGCTGGGACTCCAACTATGGCTACACCTTC.

In this sample, this clonotype turned up many times. The chain combines TRBV5-1 with TRBJ2-1; maybe TRBD2 (6 bases). The length of the CDR3 is 14 residues. V was shortened by 2 bases and J by 5 bases, with 11 bases between the two germline ends. Germline V gene sequence: CDR1 SGHRS, CDR2 YFSETQ. CDR3 region: CASSFGLANNEQFF. The CDR3, as DNA: TGCGCCAGCAGCTTCGGGCTAGCGAACAATGAGCAGTTCTTC.

This clonotype was detected a few times. This chain joins TRBV9 and TRBJ2-1; D is unclear. There are 13 residues in the CDR3. Germline V gives CDR1 SGDLS, CDR2 YYNGEE. Trimming shortened V by 3 bases and J by 9 bases, and 13 bases separated the two germline ends. The CDR3 loop is CASSATHPGEQFF. The CDR3 nucleotides are TGTGCCAGCAGCGCGACCCACCCGGGTGAGCAGTTCTTC.

This clonotype was recorded many times. The chain is built from TRBV12-3 or TRBV12-4 and TRBJ2-7, with a possible D match to TRBD1 (6 bases). V shed 4 bases and J shed 0 bases, with 10 bases lying between them. This CDR3 region has 14 residues. This CDR3 reads CASSSQGSSYEQYF. The CDR3 region has the DNA TGTGCCAGCAGTTCACAGGGTTCCTCCTACGAGCAGTACTTC.

J is TRBJ1-5 and V is TRBV27, with no clear D. Trimming cost V 5 bases and J 7 bases, with 12 bases left between them. The CDR3 extends over 13 amino acids. Looked up from germline, CDR1 is MNHEY and CDR2 is SMNVEV (reference sequence). The CDR3, as DNA: TGTGCCAGCAGTCTTATGGCGGAGCAGCCCCAGCATTTT. Protein product: CASSLMAEQPQHF.

The CDR3 here is CASRWDRGISYEQYF. DNA for the CDR3: TGTGCCAGCAGATGGGACAGGGGAATCTCCTACGAGCAGTACTTC. The J gene is TRBJ2-7, the V gene TRBV28; TRBD1 agrees at 10 bases. V dropped 6 bases and J dropped 0; count of bases not matched to a gene: 5. CDR1 MDHEN and CDR2 SYDVKM come from the germline V gene. The CDR3 extends over 15 amino acids.

The J gene is TRBJ1-5, the V gene TRBV20-1, with 8 bases matching TRBD1. Trimming took 5 bases from V and 3 from J; bases not matched to a gene: 3. This CDR3 has 13 amino acids. CDR1 DFQATT and CDR2 SNEGSKA come from the germline V gene (reference sequence). In DNA form, the CDR3 reads TGCAGTGCTTCGACAGGGGTCAATCAGCCCCAGCATTTT. Its protein is CSASTGVNQPQHF.

This clonotype has more than one count but fewer than ten. The rearrangement uses TRBV9 and TRBJ2-7; D possibly matches TRBD1 or TRBD2 (6 bases each). Germline V gives CDR1 SGDLS, CDR2 YYNGEE. CDR3 length equals 16 residues. V lost 0 bases and J lost 5, with 18 bases in between. CDR3 loop: CASSVVGSGALDEQYF. The CDR3 region has the DNA TGTGCCAGCAGCGTAGTTGGGTCGGGGGCCCTCGACGAGCAGTACTTC.

The rearrangement uses TRBV7-8 and TRBJ2-2, with D maybe TRBD2 (6 bases). V dropped 1 base and J dropped 1 base, with 10 bases sitting between them. Germline assignment: CDR1 SGHVS and CDR2 FQNEAQ. This CDR3 comprises 16 residues. The CDR3 sequence: CASSLDWGVNTGELFF. The DNA for the CDR3 is TGTGCCAGCAGCTTAGATTGGGGGGTGAACACCGGGGAGCTGTTTTTT.

This clonotype was seen at least ten times. The V gene is TRBV12-3 or TRBV12-4, the J gene TRBJ2-2; TRBD1 might be the D (5 bases). V was cut by 5 bases and J by 3 bases, with 13 bases left in between. The CDR3 consists of 15 residues. This CDR3 reads CASSPRRVHTGELFF. DNA of the CDR3: TGTGCCAGCAGTCCCCGCAGGGTTCACACCGGGGAGCTGTTTTTT.

V gene TRBV20-1 combines with J gene TRBJ2-7; TRBD1 matches at 7 bases. The CDR3 has 13 amino acids. Germline V gene data show CDR1 as DFQATT and CDR2 as SNEGSKA (reference sequence). V shed 6 bases, J shed 2 bases, and the junction held 7 bases outside the gene matches. CDR3 in DNA: TGCAGTGCCGGAGAGGGACAGCCCTACGAGCAGTACTTC. It is translated as CSAGEGQPYEQYF.

In its sample, this clonotype was seen a few times. This rearrangement joins TRBV7-9 to TRBJ2-7; D possibly corresponds to TRBD2 (6 bases). The CDR3 totals 14 residues. V gave up 5 bases and J gave up 6 bases, with 17 bases separating them. Germline V gene sequence: CDR1 SEHNR, CDR2 FQNEAQ (reference sequence). CDR3 amino acids: CASSQGLSPGEQYF. CDR3 bases: TGTGCCAGCAGCCAGGGACTCTCACCTGGCGAGCAGTACTTC.

This clonotype appeared a few times. V gene TRBV5-1 combines with J gene TRBJ2-1, with 12 positions matching TRBD2. This CDR3 is 16 amino acids long. V shed 3 bases, J shed 3 bases, and the junction held 4 bases outside the gene matches. Germline CDR1 SGHRS, CDR2 YFSETQ. CDR3 amino acids: CASSSSGGERYNEQFF. The DNA for the CDR3 is TGCGCCAGCAGCTCTAGCGGGGGGGAACGCTACAATGAGCAGTTCTTC.

This clonotype was observed a few times. The DNA for the CDR3 is TGCGCCAGCAGCCGGACCCCAGGGATCACTGAAGCTTTCTTT. Encoded protein: CASSRTPGITEAFF. The chain couples TRBV5-1 to TRBJ1-1; a possible D gene is TRBD1 (5 bases). This CDR3 has 14 residues. Germline CDR1 is SGHRS and CDR2 is YFSETQ. Trimming removed 4 bases from V and 4 bases from J, with 14 bases in between.

There are many counts of this clonotype. The chain uses TRBV29-1 and TRBJ2-2; the D gene could be TRBD1 or TRBD2 (6 bases each). V was pared by 3 bases and J by 6 bases, with 20 bases between. This CDR3 has 16 residues. The germline V gene has CDR1 SQVTM and CDR2 ANQGSEA. This CDR3 is CSVEMFSGAISGELFF. The DNA of the CDR3 is TGCAGCGTTGAGATGTTCTCGGGGGCGATATCCGGGGAGCTGTTTTTT.

The chain combines TRBV6-5 with TRBJ2-3, with 7 bases lining up with TRBD2. The germline gives CDR1 MNHEY, CDR2 SVGAGI. The CDR3 sequence is 16 residues long. V lost 5 bases to trimming and J lost 0 bases; unmatched junction nucleotides: 8. In DNA form, the CDR3 reads TGTGCCAGCAGTCAGACCAGACTAGCCAGCACAGATACGCAGTATTTT. It specifies CASSQTRLASTDTQYF.

V gene TRBV3-1 combines with J gene TRBJ2-7; D may be TRBD1 or TRBD2 (5 bases each). Trimming shortened V by 4 bases and J by 3 bases, and 13 bases separated the two germline ends. The V gene's germline CDR1 is LGHDT and CDR2 YNNKEL (reference sequence). The CDR3 runs 14 residues. DNA of the CDR3: TGTGCCAGCAGCCGAGGGGCAAATCGCTACGAGCAGTACTTC. Translation gives CASSRGANRYEQYF.

This clonotype was observed a handful of times. The chain is built from TRBV5-1 and TRBJ1-6; D is perhaps TRBD1 (5 bases). This CDR3 is 15 amino acids long. V was clipped by 0 bases and J by 9 bases, with 13 bases between them. Germline loops: CDR1 SGHRS, CDR2 YFSETQ. Here the CDR3 DNA reads TGCGCCAGCAGCTTGGTTCAGGGAGAGGGTTCACCCCTCCACTTT. The encoded protein is CASSLVQGEGSPLHF.

V usage is TRBV11-2 and J usage is TRBJ2-1; 12 positions agree with TRBD2. Germline assignment: CDR1 SGHAT and CDR2 FQNNGV. V was clipped by 0 bases and J by 7 bases; unmatched bases: 10. CDR3 length: 18 residues. The DNA for the CDR3 is TGTGCCAGCAGCTTAGATTGGCCTAGCGGGGGGGTGAATAATGAGCAGTTCTTC. This codes for CASSLDWPSGGVNNEQFF.